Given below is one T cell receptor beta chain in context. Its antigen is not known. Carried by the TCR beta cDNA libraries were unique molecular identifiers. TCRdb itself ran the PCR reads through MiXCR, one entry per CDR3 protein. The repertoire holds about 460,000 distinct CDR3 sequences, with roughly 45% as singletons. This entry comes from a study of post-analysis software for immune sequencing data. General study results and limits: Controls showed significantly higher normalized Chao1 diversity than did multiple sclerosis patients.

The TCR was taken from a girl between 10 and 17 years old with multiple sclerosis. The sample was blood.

The CDR3 spells CSAREVARNYEQYF. CDR3 bases: TGCAGTGCTAGAGAGGTGGCGAGAAACTACGAGCAGTACTTC. This chain joins TRBV20-1 and TRBJ2-7; no definite D call. The CDR3 sequence is 14 residues long. Germline V CDR1 and CDR2: DFQATT, SNEGSKA (reference sequence). The V gene lost 0 bases and the J gene lost 3 bases, with 12 bases spanning the gap.